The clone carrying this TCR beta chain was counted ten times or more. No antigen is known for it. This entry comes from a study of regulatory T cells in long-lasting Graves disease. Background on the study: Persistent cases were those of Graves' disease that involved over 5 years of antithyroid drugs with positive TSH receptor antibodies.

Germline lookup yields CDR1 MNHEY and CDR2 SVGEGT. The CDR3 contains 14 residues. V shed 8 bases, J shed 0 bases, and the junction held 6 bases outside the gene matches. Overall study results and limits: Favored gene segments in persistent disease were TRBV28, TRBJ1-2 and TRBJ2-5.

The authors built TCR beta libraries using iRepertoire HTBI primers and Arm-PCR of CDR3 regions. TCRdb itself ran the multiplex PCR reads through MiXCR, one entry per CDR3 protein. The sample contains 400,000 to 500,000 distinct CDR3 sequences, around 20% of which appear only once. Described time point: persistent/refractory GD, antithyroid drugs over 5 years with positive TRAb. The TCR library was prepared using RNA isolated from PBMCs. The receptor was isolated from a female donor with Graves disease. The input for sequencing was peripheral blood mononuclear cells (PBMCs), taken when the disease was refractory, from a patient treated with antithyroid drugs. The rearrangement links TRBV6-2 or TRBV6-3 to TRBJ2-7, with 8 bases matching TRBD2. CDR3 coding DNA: TGTGCCAGCCGGGGGGGCTCGAGCTCCTACGAGCAGTACTTC. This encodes CASRGGSSSYEQYF.